This T cell receptor beta chain came from a study of identical twins. TCRdb fed the 5' RACE reads into MiXCR, producing one record per CDR3 protein. Of fewer than 650,000 distinct CDR3 sequences in the sample, just over 7% are singletons; the top ten hold roughly 1.6%. CDR3 size: 16 residues. Per germline, CDR1 SEHNR and CDR2 FQNEAQ (reference sequence). Germline trimming cut 2 bases from V and 3 bases from J; bases unmatched to any gene: 6. Points on this clonotype: What it binds is unknown.

Study conclusions and caveats: Without tracking the same donors, conclusions rested on cross-sectional statistical analysis.

These data were likewise used in another study, on yellow fever vaccine responses in identical twins.

The genes are TRBV7-9 and TRBJ2-3, with TRBD1 matching over 9 bases. This sequence was found in a woman aged 18-29 years in good health. The material sequenced was PBMCs. The CDR3 DNA follows: TGTGCCAGCAGCTTAACACAGGGGGCGCGGACAGATACGCAGTATTTT. The encoded protein is CASSLTQGARTDTQYF.